A single sample is the source of the 5 T cell receptor beta chains below, sequenced in a study of T cell responses to AZD1222 COVID-19 vaccine (dated by TCRdb to the early 2020s). Library preparation was by the immunoSEQ multiplex PCR assay. TCRdb retrieved this table from immuneACCESS and kept in-frame rearrangements only. Not all clones are present; in checked studies, unresolved V genes account for under half, and no reason is known for the remainder. In this sample the table shows 150,000 to 200,000 clones, approximately 90% of which occur a single time. The ten largest clones represent around 4.4% of the sample. The sample's time point, from its label and the paper: baseline before first vaccination. Material: peripheral blood, obtained on day 0 of AZD1222 vaccination. These TCRs come from an adult in good health.

V is TRBV5-1 and J is TRBJ2-5, with D perhaps TRBD2 (6 bases). The CDR3 is made up of 13 amino acids. V lost 1 base and J 5 bases, leaving 9 bases between the germline ends. Germline-derived CDR1 and CDR2 are SGHRS and YFSETQ. The CDR3 DNA reads TGCGCCAGCAGCTTGTCAGGAGGGGAGACCCAGTACTTC. Its translation: CASSLSGGETQYF.

V gene TRBV11-2 combines with J gene TRBJ1-3, with D unclear. V dropped 1 base and J dropped 4 bases, with 11 bases sitting between them. Germline V gene data show CDR1 as SGHAT and CDR2 as FQNNGV. The length of the CDR3 is 15 residues. The CDR3 region has the DNA TGTGCCAGCAGCTTAGTGGGCTTTGGCGGAAACACCATATATTTT. This codes for CASSLVGFGGNTIYF.

This clone was counted only a few times. This chain links TRBV7-3 with TRBJ2-1; 16 bases are shared with TRBD2. This CDR3 contains 18 residues. Germline V lookup: CDR1 SGHTA, CDR2 FQGTGA. The ends lost 3 bases at V and 12 bases at J; junction bases unmatched: 14. The CDR3 DNA follows: TGTGCCAGCAGCTTGCCCGGGACTAGCGGGAGGGCCAACCAGGGGCAGTTCTTC. Its translation: CASSLPGTSGRANQGQFF.

The genes are TRBV7-9 and TRBJ1-2; the D gene is possibly TRBD1 (5 bases). Trimming stripped 1 base from V and 3 bases from J, with 9 bases between. Germline-derived CDR1 and CDR2 are SEHNR and FQNEAQ (reference sequence). The CDR3 length is 14 residues. The CDR3 bases are TGTGCCAGCAGCTTAGGAGGGGTGTACTATGGCTACACCTTC. Residues: CASSLGGVYYGYTF.

This chain joins TRBV12-3 or TRBV12-4 and TRBJ1-3; tentative D call: TRBD1 (5 bases). V lost 8 bases to trimming and J lost 9 bases, with 14 bases between them. The CDR3 has 12 residues. CDR3 nucleotides: TGTGCCAGCGTATCGGGGGGGGGCACCATATATTTT. This translates into CASVSGGGTIYF.